A selection of T cell receptor beta chains follows, all from one sample in a study of early T cells in non-severe SARS-CoV-2 infection. TCRdb processed the 5' RACE reads anew with MiXCR; each CDR3 protein has one entry. The sample comprises 75,000 to 90,000 distinct CDR3 sequences, under 15% of which are singletons, and 4.5% to 7% rests with the top ten. The specimen sequenced was whole blood. Source of these receptors: an adult who was a healthcare worker with PCR-confirmed SARS-CoV-2 infection or an uninfected control (not recorded which). CDR3s include the opening cysteine and the closing phenylalanine or tryptophan. The D gene is left open where the match is weak. Only part of the rows carry a size: once, few, many, or a class if the clone is expanded.

J,D,size,V,CDR3,DNA
TRBJ2-1,TRBD2,-,TRBV6-1,CASFWTSGNNEQFF,TGTGCCAGCTTCTGGACTAGCGGGAACAATGAGCAGTTCTTC
TRBJ2-3,-,few,TRBV20-1,CSPPRPDTQYF,TGCAGTCCCCCACGGCCAGATACGCAGTATTTT
TRBJ1-2,TRBD1,few,TRBV19,CASSRDRGHYGYTF,TGTGCCAGTAGTAGGGACAGGGGGCACTATGGCTACACCTTC
TRBJ2-5,-,-,TRBV7-9,CASSQTNNQETQYF,TGTGCCAGCAGCCAGACTAACAACCAAGAGACCCAGTACTTC
TRBJ1-1,-,few,TRBV12-3/TRBV12-4,CASSLKSRSGAFF,TGTGCCAGCAGTTTAAAGAGCCGCAGCGGAGCTTTCTTT
TRBJ2-3,-,-,TRBV20-1,CSATSSVKRADTQYF,TGCAGTGCTACCTCTAGCGTCAAGAGGGCAGATACGCAGTATTTT
TRBJ2-5,TRBD2,many,TRBV29-1,CSSRTSGTQYF,TGCAGCTCTCGGACTAGCGGGACCCAGTACTTC
TRBJ2-7,-,-,TRBV28,CASSILGLEYVQYF,TGTGCCAGCAGTATCCTCGGACTCGAGTACGTGCAGTACTTC
TRBJ2-7,-,few,TRBV20-1,CSAVGRTYEQYF,TGCAGTGCCGTAGGGAGAACCTACGAGCAGTACTTC
TRBJ1-4,-,few,TRBV7-9,CASSLMRTNEKLFF,TGTGCCAGCAGCTTAATGAGAACTAATGAAAAACTGTTTTTT
TRBJ2-7,TRBD1,-,TRBV4-1,CASSHGTGSYEQYF,TGCGCCAGCAGCCACGGGACAGGTTCCTACGAGCAGTACTTC
TRBJ2-5,TRBD1,-,TRBV6-1,CASSYLGGTGQETQYF,TGTGCCAGCAGTTATTTAGGCGGGACAGGGCAAGAGACCCAGTACTTC
TRBJ2-1,TRBD1,many,TRBV28,CASSSPGQNKQFF,TGTGCCAGCAGTTCCCCGGGACAGAATAAGCAGTTCTTC
TRBJ2-2,TRBD1,few,TRBV5-1,CASSWTGETGELFF,TGCGCCAGCAGCTGGACAGGGGAAACCGGGGAGCTGTTTTTT
TRBJ1-1,-,-,TRBV6-6,CASTPAGSAAGSLAFF,TGTGCCAGCACCCCCGCAGGAAGTGCCGCTGGCTCGTTAGCTTTCTTT
TRBJ1-2,TRBD1,many,TRBV9,CASSVAWQGDNYGYTF,TGTGCCAGCAGCGTAGCTTGGCAGGGGGATAACTATGGCTACACCTTC
TRBJ1-5,TRBD1,few,TRBV28,CASSSRDRGRQPQHF,TGTGCCAGCAGTTCCCGAGACAGGGGTCGTCAGCCCCAGCATTTT
TRBJ2-5,-,-,TRBV28,CANFPVTQYF,TGTGCTAACTTCCCGGTGACCCAGTACTTC
TRBJ2-3,TRBD2,-,TRBV5-1,CASSLEGGSETDTQYF,TGCGCCAGCAGCTTGGAGGGCGGGAGTGAAACAGATACGCAGTATTTT
TRBJ2-3,TRBD1,-,TRBV28,CASTLQGIQYF,TGTGCCAGCACCCTACAGGGGATCCAGTATTTT
TRBJ2-1,TRBD1,-,TRBV5-6,CASSSGQGAREQFF,TGTGCCAGCAGCTCGGGACAGGGAGCGCGTGAGCAGTTCTTC
TRBJ2-3,-,-,TRBV6-2/TRBV6-3,CASSYFLVVDTQYF,TGTGCCAGCAGTTACTTTCTAGTCGTGGATACGCAGTATTTT
TRBJ1-5,-,-,TRBV6-2/TRBV6-3,CASGPSALPQHF,TGTGCCAGCGGACCATCCGCGCTGCCCCAGCATTTT
TRBJ1-4,-,few,TRBV10-2,CASIQGGELFF,TGCGCCAGCATACAGGGAGGGGAACTGTTTTTT
TRBJ2-7,TRBD2,few,TRBV20-1,CSARQTSGKSYEQYF,TGCAGTGCTAGGCAAACTAGCGGGAAGTCCTACGAGCAGTACTTC
TRBJ2-1,-,few,TRBV19,CASSGYSNNEQFF,TGTGCCAGTAGTGGGTATTCTAACAATGAGCAGTTCTTC
TRBJ2-1,-,many,TRBV4-2,CASSLEWAFAEQFF,TGTGCCAGCAGCCTTGAGTGGGCGTTTGCTGAGCAGTTCTTC
TRBJ2-7,-,-,TRBV7-9,CASSYDGTGTQYF,TGTGCCAGCAGCTACGATGGGACCGGGACGCAGTACTTC
TRBJ2-1,-,-,TRBV10-3,CAIKQGDEQFF,TGTGCCATCAAACAGGGCGATGAGCAGTTCTTC
TRBJ2-1,-,many,TRBV20-1,CAGSVYNEQFF,TGCGCAGGCTCCGTCTACAATGAGCAGTTCTTC
TRBJ2-3,-,few,TRBV27,CASSPLSRGAISTDTQYF,TGTGCCAGCAGTCCTCTCTCCCGGGGGGCGATTAGCACAGATACGCAGTATTTT
TRBJ2-1,-,-,TRBV29-1,CSVQGQTSYNEQFF,TGCAGCGTTCAGGGTCAAACATCCTACAATGAGCAGTTCTTC
TRBJ2-6,-,many,TRBV7-8,CASSVTHSGANVLTF,TGTGCCAGCAGCGTAACTCATTCTGGGGCCAACGTCCTGACTTTC
TRBJ2-2,-,few,TRBV28,CASRALGLPTGELFF,TGTGCCAGCAGGGCATTAGGTTTACCCACCGGGGAGCTGTTTTTT
TRBJ2-5,-,few,TRBV19,CASSQTPAYQETQYF,TGTGCCAGTAGCCAAACCCCGGCGTACCAAGAGACCCAGTACTTC
TRBJ2-1,-,many,TRBV4-1,CASSQGFSNEQFF,TGCGCCAGCAGCCAAGGGTTTTCCAATGAGCAGTTCTTC
TRBJ2-2,-,few,TRBV12-3/TRBV12-4,CASRERGPGELFF,TGTGCCAGCAGGGAGAGGGGTCCCGGGGAGCTGTTTTTT
TRBJ1-3,TRBD1,few,TRBV4-1,CASSQYGTGNAGNTIYF,TGCGCCAGCAGCCAGTACGGGACAGGGAATGCGGGAAACACCATATATTTT
TRBJ2-7,-,-,TRBV30,CAWSPSGTEQYF,TGTGCCTGGAGTCCCTCCGGGACAGAGCAGTACTTC
TRBJ2-2,-,many,TRBV6-6,CAVFDGELFF,TGTGCCGTTTTCGACGGGGAGCTGTTTTTT
TRBJ2-2,-,many,TRBV28,CATKRPPSTGELFF,TGTGCCACCAAGAGGCCACCCAGCACCGGGGAGCTGTTTTTT
TRBJ2-1,-,many,TRBV6-2/TRBV6-3,CASSSPGTPMGNEQFF,TGTGCCAGCAGTTCCCCGGGGACGCCTATGGGCAATGAGCAGTTCTTC
TRBJ1-2,TRBD1,few,TRBV3-1,CASSQGQGGHGYTF,TGTGCCAGCAGCCAAGGACAGGGAGGACATGGCTACACCTTC
TRBJ2-7,TRBD1,-,TRBV7-6,CASSSDRVASYEQYF,TGTGCCAGCAGCTCCGACAGGGTGGCGTCCTACGAGCAGTACTTC
TRBJ1-1,-,-,TRBV20-1,CSARDFLKGLWTEAFF,TGCAGTGCTAGAGATTTCCTTAAGGGGCTGTGGACTGAAGCTTTCTTT
TRBJ2-7,-,many,TRBV4-3,CASSQVRDGHYEQYF,TGCGCCAGCAGCCAAGTGCGAGACGGACACTACGAGCAGTACTTC
TRBJ1-6,-,few,TRBV28,CASSPRALNSPLHF,TGTGCCAGCAGCCCTCGCGCCTTGAATTCACCCCTCCACTTT
TRBJ2-7,-,few,TRBV7-2,CASSLSPSYEQYF,TGTGCCAGCAGCTTAAGTCCCTCCTACGAGCAGTACTTC
TRBJ2-7,-,few,TRBV28,CADRGTVPYEQYF,TGTGCCGACCGCGGTACAGTCCCCTACGAGCAGTACTTC
TRBJ2-7,-,few,TRBV5-1,CASNMRDTYEQYF,TGCGCCAGCAATATGCGGGATACCTACGAGCAGTACTTC
TRBJ2-1,TRBD2,-,TRBV2,CASSVYPSGLPYNEQFF,TGTGCCAGCAGCGTGTACCCTTCGGGACTACCCTACAATGAGCAGTTCTTC
TRBJ2-7,TRBD1,many,TRBV10-2,CASRTGVFGEQYF,TGCGCCAGCAGAACAGGGGTTTTCGGCGAGCAGTACTTC
TRBJ2-3,-,-,TRBV5-6,CASSQDWDTQYF,TGTGCCAGCAGCCAGGACTGGGATACGCAGTATTTT
TRBJ1-6,-,-,TRBV7-2,CASSLEGVSPLHF,TGTGCCAGCAGCTTAGAAGGAGTGTCACCCCTCCACTTT
TRBJ2-7,TRBD1,few,TRBV20-1,CSASTRDREQYF,TGCAGTGCTAGCACCCGGGACAGAGAGCAGTACTTC